The 31 T cell receptor beta chains reported below all come from one sample, sequenced in a study of blood T cell repertoires in COVID-19. Profiled with immunoSEQ multiplex PCR; TCRdb holds only in-frame clones, not every one. The data show about 150,000 clones, over 80% seen once. Sequenced input: peripheral blood. The receptors were sampled from an elderly man with acute or convalescent COVID-19.

The chain has TRBV10-3 and TRBJ1-5, with 7 bases lining up with TRBD1. The CDR3 loop spans 13 amino acids. CDR1 and CDR2 (germline): ENHRY, SYGVKD. Trimming at V came to 6 bases and at J to 5 bases, leaving 4 bases not matched to a gene. The CDR3 protein is CAIRDDRDQPQHF. CDR3 nucleotides: TGTGCCATCAGGGACGACAGGGATCAGCCCCAGCATTTT.

The rearrangement joins TRBV5-4 to TRBJ2-6, with TRBD2 matching 9 bases. The CDR3 length is 20 residues. Unmatched junction bases numbered 18, after V lost 4 bases and J lost 4 bases. CDR1 and CDR2 (germline): SGHNT, YYREEE (reference sequence). This CDR3 reads CASSTGRGQRGVRGANVLTF. The CDR3 DNA sequence: TGTGCCAGCAGCACGGGTCGCGGTCAGCGGGGGGTTAGGGGGGCCAACGTCCTGACTTTC.

The CDR3 loop reads CASSIAARAWDEQFF. The CDR3 region has the DNA TGTGCCAGTAGTATAGCTGCCAGGGCTTGGGATGAGCAGTTCTTC. V gene TRBV19 combines with J gene TRBJ2-1, with D possibly TRBD1 on 5 matching bases. Trimming removed 1 base at V and 8 bases at J, with 15 bases between. Germline CDR1 is LNHDA and CDR2 is SQIVND (reference sequence). The CDR3 length is 15 residues.

The chain couples TRBV29-1 to TRBJ2-7; weak D call: TRBD2 (5 bases). The CDR3 is made up of 12 amino acids. Germline loops: CDR1 SQVTM, CDR2 ANQGSEA. V dropped 4 bases and J dropped 6 bases, with 13 bases sitting between them. The CDR3 DNA sequence: TGCAGCGTTGGGTCAGGAGGTCCCGAGCAGTACTTC. It is translated as CSVGSGGPEQYF.

The gene calls are TRBV11-2 and TRBJ2-7; 9 nucleotides match TRBD1. CDR1 and CDR2 from the germline V gene are SGHAT and FQNNGV. V dropped 5 bases and J dropped 1; count of bases not matched to a gene: 6. CDR3 length: 15 amino acids. This CDR3 is CASSPRQGVSYEQYF. In DNA, the CDR3 is TGTGCCAGCAGCCCGCGACAGGGGGTTTCCTACGAGCAGTACTTC.

This chain uses TRBV19 with TRBJ1-2; D call uncertain. The V and J ends lost 8 bases and 5 bases respectively, with 15 bases between them. The CDR3 consists of 13 residues. Germline CDR1 and CDR2: LNHDA and SQIVND (reference sequence). The DNA of the CDR3 is TGTGCCAGTTGGCGGAACTTCGGATATGGCTACACCTTC. Translation gives CASWRNFGYGYTF. The variable domain in full, with the rest retrieved from reference TRBV19 and TRBJ1-2, is DGGITQSPKYLFRKEGQNVTLSCEQNLNHDAMYWYRQDPGQGLRLIYYSQIVNDFQKGDIAEGYSVSREKKESFPLTVTSAQKNPTAFYLCASWRNFGYGYTFGSGTRLTVV.

This chain joins TRBV5-1 and TRBJ1-1, with D possibly matching TRBD1 (6 bases). The ends were cut back, 0 bases at V and 5 bases at J, with 11 bases in the middle. Germline CDR1 and CDR2: SGHRS and YFSETQ. The CDR3 sequence is 14 residues long. For the CDR3, the DNA is TGCGCCAGCAGCTTGGTTCCAGGGGAAACTGAAGCTTTCTTT. This translates into CASSLVPGETEAFF.

The V gene is TRBV7-2, the J gene TRBJ2-7, with D possibly being TRBD2 (6 bases). V was cut by 1 base and J by 5 bases, with 24 bases left in between. This CDR3 has 18 amino acids. CDR1 is SGHTA, CDR2 FQGNSA, per germline. The CDR3 here is CASSLEWFVEGKPDEQYF. CDR3 nucleotide sequence: TGTGCCAGCAGCTTAGAATGGTTCGTGGAGGGGAAGCCGGACGAGCAGTACTTC.

This clone was recorded a few times. V usage is TRBV6-9 and J usage is TRBJ2-7, with D possibly matching TRBD1 (6 bases). V lost 4 bases and J 3 bases, leaving 16 bases between the germline ends. The CDR3 has 15 residues. Germline V CDR1 and CDR2: MNHGY, SVAAGI. This CDR3 is CASSSGDPLHYEQYF. For the CDR3, the DNA is TGTGCCAGCAGTTCAGGGGACCCCCTCCACTACGAGCAGTACTTC.

The chain joins TRBV18 to TRBJ1-2; D uncertain. Germline V CDR1 and CDR2: KGHSH, LQKENI. CDR3 size: 14 residues. V lost 5 bases and J lost 2, with 12 bases in between. The CDR3 nucleotides are TGTGCCAGCTCAACAACGACTCAGAACTATGGCTACACCTTC. Its translation: CASSTTTQNYGYTF.

The chain joins TRBV5-5 to TRBJ1-5; possibly TRBD1 for D (6 bases). The V gene lost 0 bases and the J gene lost 8 bases, with 18 bases spanning the gap. The CDR3 consists of 16 residues. Germline V gene lookup returns CDR1 SGHKS and CDR2 YYEKEE (reference sequence). CDR3 in amino acids: CASSLEGGQGFKPQHF. CDR3 DNA sequence: TGTGCCAGCAGCTTGGAGGGGGGGCAGGGTTTTAAGCCCCAGCATTTT.

The chain is built from TRBV28 and TRBJ1-6, with 10 bases that match TRBD1. CDR1 is MDHEN and CDR2 is SYDVKM in the germline V gene. Trimming at V came to 7 bases and at J to 6 bases, leaving 6 bases not matched to a gene. The length of the CDR3 is 15 residues. The CDR3 region is CASIPGTGANSPLHF. CDR3 sequence (DNA): TGTGCCAGCATCCCCGGGACAGGGGCTAATTCACCCCTCCACTTT. Based on the CDR3 plus reference TRBV28 and TRBJ1-6, the full variable domain is DVKVTQSSRYLVKRTGEKVFLECVQDMDHENMFWYRQDPGLGLRLIYFSYDVKMKEKGDIPEGYSVSREKKERFSLILESASTNQTSMYLCASIPGTGANSPLHFGNGTRLTVT.

Only one count was recorded for this clone. The V call is TRBV2, the J call TRBJ1-1; TRBD1 agrees at 8 bases. CDR1 SNHLY and CDR2 FYNNEI come from the germline V gene. This CDR3 is 15 amino acids long. The V and J ends lost 7 bases and 3 bases, in that order; junction bases with no gene match: 10. The CDR3 DNA reads TGTGCCAGCAAGCTACAGGGGGGGTTCGACACTGAAGCTTTCTTT. Residues: CASKLQGGFDTEAFF.

The genes are TRBV9 and TRBJ2-1; no firm D call. This CDR3 is 15 amino acids long. Trimming removed 3 bases at V and 1 base at J, with 11 bases between. Germline-derived CDR1 and CDR2 are SGDLS and YYNGEE. The CDR3 loop reads CASSGVDKSYNEQFF. In DNA, the CDR3 is TGTGCCAGCAGCGGAGTTGACAAGTCCTACAATGAGCAGTTCTTC.

The chain carries TRBV28 and TRBJ1-2; 8 bases line up with TRBD1. From germline, CDR1 is MDHEN and CDR2 SYDVKM. After removal of 3 bases from V and 8 bases from J, the junction contained 11 bases not matched to a gene. The CDR3 consists of 15 residues. The CDR3 loop reads CASSFPSGGIGGYTF. CDR3 bases: TGTGCCAGCAGTTTTCCCTCAGGGGGCATCGGGGGCTACACCTTC.

The chain combines TRBV12-3 or TRBV12-4 with TRBJ1-2; 7 bases line up with TRBD1. The trim removed 5 bases at V and 5 bases at J, leaving 2 bases unmatched. The CDR3 covers 12 residues. The CDR3 is CASSGRGYGYTF. The CDR3 nucleotides are TGTGCCAGCAGTGGCAGGGGGTATGGCTACACCTTC.

This rearrangement joins TRBV6-5 to TRBJ1-2, with 9 bases fitting TRBD1. The CDR3 consists of 14 residues. V lost 6 bases, J lost 7 bases, and 9 bases stayed unmatched. CDR1 is MNHEY and CDR2 is SVGAGI in the germline V gene. The CDR3 loop reads CASRGQGEGRGYTF. The CDR3 DNA reads TGTGCCAGCAGGGGACAGGGCGAGGGACGTGGCTACACCTTC.

This rearrangement joins TRBV11-2 to TRBJ1-2; 7 bases are shared with TRBD1. Germline V gene lookup returns CDR1 SGHAT and CDR2 FQNNGV. J was trimmed by 3 bases and V by 7 bases; bases with no gene match: 14. The CDR3 covers 16 residues. CDR3 in amino acids: CASIQKGQGEDYGYTF. CDR3 bases: TGTGCCAGCATCCAAAAGGGCCAGGGGGAAGACTATGGCTACACCTTC.

The chain couples TRBV27 to TRBJ1-6, with 8 nucleotides matching TRBD1. The CDR3 extends over 17 amino acids. The V gene end was trimmed by 4 bases and the J gene end by 10 bases; junction bases not matched to a gene: 15. CDR1 and CDR2 (germline): MNHEY, SMNVEV (reference sequence). Here the CDR3 DNA reads TGTGCCAGCAGTTCAGCTCTCAGGACAGGGCCAAGATCACCCCTCCACTTT. Amino acid sequence: CASSSALRTGPRSPLHF.

The rearrangement links TRBV7-2 to TRBJ2-5, with 7 bases fitting TRBD1. Trimming removed 1 base from V and 2 bases from J; junction bases left unmatched: 7. This CDR3 spans 16 amino acids. The germline V gene encodes CDR1 SGHTA and CDR2 FQGNSA. CDR3 sequence: CASSLEDRVGQETQYF. CDR3 sequence (DNA): TGTGCCAGCAGCTTAGAAGACAGGGTGGGGCAAGAGACCCAGTACTTC.

The chain carries TRBV28 and TRBJ1-2, with 9 bases that match TRBD1. The CDR3 covers 15 residues. From germline, CDR1 is MDHEN and CDR2 SYDVKM. V gave up 2 bases and J gave up 7 bases; unmatched junction bases: 8. DNA for the CDR3: TGTGCCAGCAGTTTAAATACAGGGGGCACCGGTGGCTACACCTTC. Amino acids: CASSLNTGGTGGYTF.

The rearrangement links TRBV28 to TRBJ1-6, with 9 bases fitting TRBD1. There are 18 residues in the CDR3. Germline lookup yields CDR1 MDHEN and CDR2 SYDVKM. With V trimmed by 4 bases and J by 2 bases, 9 bases remained unmatched. CDR3 DNA sequence: TGTGCCAGCAGTTCACCGGGACAGGGTGGAACCTATAATTCACCCCTCCACTTT. As protein: CASSSPGQGGTYNSPLHF.

This sequence joins TRBV7-9 and TRBJ2-5; the D gene is possibly TRBD1 (5 bases). V was pared by 6 bases and J by 4 bases, with 18 bases between. The germline CDR1 and CDR2 sequences are SEHNR and FQNEAQ (reference sequence). There are 15 residues in the CDR3. The CDR3 DNA reads TGTGCCAGCAGTTCGTGGACACTCGTCGGAGAGACCCAGTACTTC. It codes for CASSSWTLVGETQYF.

This chain uses TRBV12-3 or TRBV12-4 with TRBJ2-5; 7 nucleotides align to TRBD2. The CDR3 sequence is 13 residues long. V lost 8 bases to trimming and J lost 3 bases; unmatched junction nucleotides: 6. In DNA, the CDR3 is TGTGCCAGCGGAATCGGGACTAAAGAGACCCAGTACTTC. It encodes CASGIGTKETQYF.

V is TRBV3-1 (or the pseudogene TRBV3-2) and J is TRBJ1-5; TRBD1 might be the D (5 bases). The length of the CDR3 is 16 residues. Germline CDR1 reads LGHDT; CDR2 reads YNNKEL (reference sequence). V dropped 0 bases and J dropped 5 bases, with 14 bases sitting between them. CDR3 residues: CASSQDQQGRDQPQHF. As DNA, the CDR3 is TGTGCCAGCAGCCAAGATCAGCAGGGCCGGGATCAGCCCCAGCATTTT.

CDR3 protein: CASSVGGGPQETQYF. The CDR3 bases are TGTGCCAGCAGCGTCGGGGGGGGACCGCAAGAGACCCAGTACTTC. The V and J genes are TRBV9 and TRBJ2-5, with 8 bases identical to TRBD2. V was clipped by 2 bases and J by 2 bases; unmatched bases: 5. Germline lookup yields CDR1 SGDLS and CDR2 YYNGEE. CDR3 size: 15 residues.

This clone was detected only a few times. DNA of the CDR3: TGTGCCAGCAGCCGGACCGGAGGGGAGAAAAAGGGCTACACCTTC. The encoded protein is CASSRTGGEKKGYTF. The V and J genes are TRBV4-2 and TRBJ1-2; D is perhaps TRBD1 (5 bases). Trimming stripped 4 bases from V and 8 bases from J, with 20 bases between. The CDR3 has 15 amino acids. CDR1 and CDR2 from the germline V gene are LGHNA and YNFKEQ.

J is TRBJ1-6 and V is TRBV15; D gene ambiguous. CDR1 is LNHNV and CDR2 is YYDKDF in the germline V gene (reference sequence). V lost 0 bases, J lost 13 bases, and 13 bases lay in between. The length of the CDR3 is 14 residues. CDR3 nucleotides: TGTGCCACCAGCAGAGATGTGACTGCGGCTCCCCTCCACTTT. Amino acids: CATSRDVTAAPLHF.

This clone showed up just once. This chain links TRBV19 with TRBJ1-5; TRBD1 matches 9 bases. J lost 2 bases, V lost 2 bases, and 13 bases had no gene match. The CDR3 is 19 amino acids. Germline V gene sequence: CDR1 LNHDA, CDR2 SQIVND (reference sequence). The CDR3 here is CASSITGGGQTVGNQPQHF. The DNA of the CDR3 is TGTGCCAGTAGTATAACAGGGGGCGGACAGACCGTCGGCAATCAGCCCCAGCATTTT.

This chain connects TRBV28 to TRBJ1-6, with 7 bases that match TRBD1. Germline loops: CDR1 MDHEN, CDR2 SYDVKM. The junction had 7 bases not matched to a gene; V was cut back by 1 base and J by 10 bases. The CDR3 runs 15 residues. The CDR3 here is CASSLSGRGRSPLHF. The CDR3 nucleotides read TGTGCCAGCAGTTTATCCGGCAGGGGGAGGTCACCCCTCCACTTT. The entire variable domain, with the rest obtained from reference TRBV28 and TRBJ1-6, is as follows: DVKVTQSSRYLVKRTGEKVFLECVQDMDHENMFWYRQDPGLGLRLIYFSYDVKMKEKGDIPEGYSVSREKKERFSLILESASTNQTSMYLCASSLSGRGRSPLHFGNGTRLTVT.

The V gene is TRBV2, the J gene TRBJ1-3; D is ambiguous. The CDR3 totals 15 residues. The V gene lost 1 base and the J gene lost 0 bases, with 7 bases spanning the gap. In germline, CDR1 is SNHLY, CDR2 FYNNEI. In nucleotides, the CDR3 is TGTGCCAGCAGTGAAGGGCAGGTCTCTGGAAACACCATATATTTT. Translation gives CASSEGQVSGNTIYF.